These T cell receptor beta chains were read from a single sample in a study of vaccination and CD4 T cells after COVID-19. TCRdb fed the PCR reads into MiXCR, producing one record per CDR3 protein. The sample consists of under 30,000 distinct CDR3 sequences, under 55% of them appearing once. Antigens for these TCRs are unknown. The material sequenced was CD4+ T cells from blood, cultured in vitro. Source of these receptors: a human donor who had recovered from COVID-19. Both conserved end residues are part of each CDR3. The D gene is left open where the match is weak. A clone size is listed for some rows: how often the clone was seen (once, few, many), or a class if it is expanded.

-	-	TRBJ1-1	TRBV11-2	TGTGCCAGCAGCCAGGGTGTTGGGCGAGCTTTCTTT	CASSQGVGRAFF
-	-	TRBJ2-5	TRBV5-3	TGTGCCAGAAGCCCAGATCAGGGCGGGCGCCCCATAGAGACCCAGTACTTC	CARSPDQGGRPIETQYF
-	-	TRBJ2-7	TRBV2	TGTGCCAGCAGGAGGGCCGGGACGGGGCCCTACGAGCAGTACTTC	CASRRAGTGPYEQYF
-	-	TRBJ2-2	TRBV27	TGTGCCAGCAGTTTTCAAGCGCGCACCGGGGAGCTGTTTTTT	CASSFQARTGELFF
-	few	TRBJ2-7	TRBV6-1	TGTGCCAGCACCTTCCGGGGGACGAACGAGCAGTACTTC	CASTFRGTNEQYF
TRBD1	-	TRBJ2-1	TRBV4-3	TGCGCCAGCAGCCCGACAGGGGTCAATGAGCAGTTCTTC	CASSPTGVNEQFF
-	-	TRBJ2-7	TRBV5-1	TGCGCCAGCAGCGTAGCCCTCGGGACTGGGGCCTACGAGCAGTACTTC	CASSVALGTGAYEQYF
-	-	TRBJ2-1	TRBV11-3	TGTGCCAGCAGCTTAGATCATTTTTGGAGCTCCTACAATGAGCAGTTCTTC	CASSLDHFWSSYNEQFF
TRBD1	-	TRBJ2-6	TRBV19	TGTGCCAGTAGTCGACAGGGGCAGGTTGGTCTCTCTGGGGCCAACGTCCTGACTTTC	CASSRQGQVGLSGANVLTF
-	-	TRBJ2-2	TRBV6-2/TRBV6-3	TGTGCCAGCGGAGCGTTAACCGGGGAGCTGTTTTTT	CASGALTGELFF
-	-	TRBJ2-2	TRBV28	TGTGCCAGCAGTTCGATAGGGCGCCACACCGGGGAGCTGTTTTTT	CASSSIGRHTGELFF
-	few	TRBJ2-1	TRBV20-1	TGCAGTGCTAGAGAAGCTTCAAGGACCCCGACGGGTGAGCAGTTCTTC	CSAREASRTPTGEQFF
-	few	TRBJ1-5	TRBV12-3/TRBV12-4	TGTGCCAGCACCCCCGGGGGCAATCAGCCCCAGCATTTT	CASTPGGNQPQHF
-	once	TRBJ2-6	TRBV12-3/TRBV12-4	TGTGCCAGCGCGACGTCTGGGGCCAACGTCCTGACTTTC	CASATSGANVLTF
TRBD1	-	TRBJ2-5	TRBV9	TGTGCCAGCAGCGTAAGTCAGGGGGCTTATGAGACCCAGTACTTC	CASSVSQGAYETQYF
-	-	TRBJ1-1	TRBV6-2/TRBV6-3	TGTGCCAGCAGTTACGCGGTTAGGACTGAAGCTTTCTTT	CASSYAVRTEAFF
-	-	TRBJ2-1	TRBV21-1	TGTGCCAGCAGCAAAGTAAGGCAGGAGGTGGAGTTCTTC	CASSKVRQEVEFF
-	-	TRBJ1-2	TRBV18	TGTGCCAGCTCACCACCGGGCTATGGCTACACCTTC	CASSPPGYGYTF
-	-	TRBJ2-1	TRBV6-5	TGTGCCAGCAGTTACTTAACCGGGGCGCATGAGCAGTTCTTC	CASSYLTGAHEQFF
TRBD1	-	TRBJ1-1	TRBV28	TGTGCCAGCAGTGCCCACGTCACGACAGGGCGGAGGGACACTGAAGCTTTCTTT	CASSAHVTTGRRDTEAFF
-	-	TRBJ2-2	TRBV30	TGTGCCTGGAAGGGTGGGGGTTGGAACACCGGGGAGCTGTTTTTT	CAWKGGGWNTGELFF
TRBD1	-	TRBJ1-6	TRBV19	TGTGCCAGTAGTATTGGAGGGGGCTTATATTCACCCCTCCACTTT	CASSIGGGLYSPLHF
TRBD1	-	TRBJ1-2	TRBV7-3	TGTGCCAGCAGCCCACAGGGGTTCGGTGGCTACACCTTC	CASSPQGFGGYTF
TRBD2	-	TRBJ2-5	TRBV11-2	TGTGCCAGCAGCCCAGGGACTAGCGGGAGGCCCCTTGAGACCCAGTACTTC	CASSPGTSGRPLETQYF
-	few	TRBJ1-2	TRBV20-1	TGCAGTGCTAGCGAGGGTGACCATGGCTACACCTTC	CSASEGDHGYTF
-	-	TRBJ2-1	TRBV18	TGTGCCAGCTCACCAACACTGGGAGGAGGCAATGAGCAGTTCTTC	CASSPTLGGGNEQFF
-	once	TRBJ2-7	TRBV9	TGTGCCAGCAGCGTAGTCCCCGGACACTACGAGCAGTACTTC	CASSVVPGHYEQYF
TRBD1	few	TRBJ1-5	TRBV7-2	TGTGCCAGCAGCCTTATTAGCCGGACAGGGTATAGCAATCAGCCCCAGCATTTT	CASSLISRTGYSNQPQHF
TRBD2	once	TRBJ2-3	TRBV20-1	TGCAGTGCCGGGACTAGCGCAGATACGCAGTATTTT	CSAGTSADTQYF
TRBD2	-	TRBJ2-3	TRBV20-1	TGCAGTGCTAGAGCTGCTAGCGGGGGGGCCGGAGATACGCAGTATTTT	CSARAASGGAGDTQYF
TRBD1	-	TRBJ2-7	TRBV27	TGTGCCAGCAGTGGGTACAGGGGGCAGTCCTCCCAGCAGTACTTC	CASSGYRGQSSQQYF
-	few	TRBJ2-5	TRBV4-2	TGTGCCAGCAGCCAAGGAGGGGAGACCCAGTACTTC	CASSQGGETQYF
-	-	TRBJ2-5	TRBV5-1	TGCGCCAGCAGACGGGGTTCCCAAGAGACCCAGTACTTC	CASRRGSQETQYF
-	-	TRBJ1-5	TRBV2	TGTGCCAGCAGCCAACAGGGTTTAGGTCAGCCCCAGCATTTT	CASSQQGLGQPQHF
-	-	TRBJ2-1	TRBV6-1	TGTGCCAGCAGTGGCCCCGGGCTACTCGGCGGTGAGCAGTTCTTC	CASSGPGLLGGEQFF
-	-	TRBJ1-1	TRBV12-3/TRBV12-4	TGTGCCAGCAGTCGACAGCAGAACACTGAAGCTTTCTTT	CASSRQQNTEAFF
-	few	TRBJ1-2	TRBV20-1	TGCAGTGCTAGACTTCCAGGGGTCGGCTACACCTTC	CSARLPGVGYTF
TRBD2	few	TRBJ2-3	TRBV19	TGTGCCAGTAGTGGGAGCGGGAGGGTAGATACGCAGTATTTT	CASSGSGRVDTQYF
-	-	TRBJ1-5	TRBV10-3	TGTGCCATCAGTGATTCTGCGGGACACCGACGGCCCCAGCATTTT	CAISDSAGHRRPQHF
-	few	TRBJ1-2	TRBV7-2	TGTGCCAGCAGCCCGGAATTGCTGATCGGGGTTTACTATGGCTACACCTTC	CASSPELLIGVYYGYTF
-	few	TRBJ1-5	TRBV19	TGTGCCAGTAGTTCGACAGTCAAAAGGGGAATTGGGCCCCAGCATTTT	CASSSTVKRGIGPQHF
-	few	TRBJ1-1	TRBV11-2	TGTGCCAGCAGCTTAGAATTCACTGAAGCTTTCTTT	CASSLEFTEAFF
TRBD1	-	TRBJ2-3	TRBV7-9	TGTGCCAGCAGCTCCCGGGACAGGGTCGCAGATACGCAGTATTTT	CASSSRDRVADTQYF
-	-	TRBJ2-3	TRBV7-8	TGTGCCAGCAGGGCTAGGAGCACAGATACGCAGTATTTT	CASRARSTDTQYF
-	few	TRBJ1-5	TRBV7-9	TGTGCCAGCAGTTCAAGCGGGGGTGTAGGGGACAATCAGCCCCAGCATTTT	CASSSSGGVGDNQPQHF
TRBD2	few	TRBJ2-2	TRBV7-6	TGTGCCAGCAGCTTACGGACTAGCGGGGACACCGGGGAGCTGTTTTTT	CASSLRTSGDTGELFF
-	-	TRBJ1-2	TRBV4-1	TGCGCCAGCAGCAGTCCGGGACGGAGGAATGGCTACACCTTC	CASSSPGRRNGYTF
TRBD2	-	TRBJ2-5	TRBV29-1	TGCAGCGTTGGGGTTAGCGGGGATGGGGGGGCCCAGTACTTC	CSVGVSGDGGAQYF
-	-	TRBJ2-7	TRBV2	TGTGCCAGCCGTGGATCTACCGGGGGCGAGCAGTACTTC	CASRGSTGGEQYF
TRBD1	-	TRBJ1-6	TRBV27	TGTGCCAGCAGGGGACAGGGGGCTTCACCCCTCCACTTT	CASRGQGASPLHF
-	medium-sized	TRBJ2-3	TRBV29-1	TGCAGCGGCTCTCGCGATACGCAGTATTTT	CSGSRDTQYF
-	-	TRBJ2-7	TRBV6-1	TGTGCCAGCAGTGAAAACAGGGTGGGCGAGCAGTACTTC	CASSENRVGEQYF
TRBD1	few	TRBJ1-1	TRBV11-2	TGTGCCAGCAGCTTAGAACTCAGGGGGGACACTGAAGCTTTCTTT	CASSLELRGDTEAFF
-	few	TRBJ1-5	TRBV6-1	TGTGCCAGCAACTTAAATGGACGGGCCAATCAGCCCCAGCATTTT	CASNLNGRANQPQHF
TRBD1	-	TRBJ1-2	TRBV28	TGTGCCAGCAGTCCCAGCCCCCGGACAGGGGACTATGGCTACACCTTC	CASSPSPRTGDYGYTF
TRBD2	-	TRBJ2-7	TRBV4-3	TGCGCCAGCAGCCAAGAAGCTAGCGGGAGGGCGGGGGAGCAGTACTTC	CASSQEASGRAGEQYF
TRBD2	few	TRBJ2-3	TRBV7-8	TGTGCCAGCAGCTTAGGCGGGGGGGCGGCAGATACGCAGTATTTT	CASSLGGGAADTQYF
TRBD1	few	TRBJ2-1	TRBV28	TGTGCCAGCAGTGCGCGGACAGGGCCTTACAATGAGCAGTTCTTC	CASSARTGPYNEQFF
-	-	TRBJ1-3	TRBV6-5	TGTGCCAGCAGTTCCGCTAAAGGAAACACCATATATTTT	CASSSAKGNTIYF